This T cell receptor beta chain derives from a study of CD4 T cells in relation to SARS-CoV-2 and coronaviruses. Study information: After 10 to 11 days of antigen culture, PBMC TCR beta CDR3s were sequenced. The HLA restriction of the shared crossreactive spike epitopes was mapped.

Sequencing used immunoSEQ multiplex PCR; TCRdb keeps in-frame clones, though not all of them. Among around 35,000 clones, more than 70% were seen once, and the ten largest hold approximately 4.5%. Whole-study findings and limits: Culture-expanded clones reflect memory recall rather than primary priming during culture. Samples before the pandemic and after infection were not matched within any donor.

Germline CDR1 reads SNHLY; CDR2 reads FYNNEI. This CDR3 contains 14 residues. Deletions cut 4 bases from V and 1 base from J, with 8 bases between. For this clone: Its target is not known. Other DNA sequences from this sample encode an identical CDR3 as well.

This clonotype was obtained from an adult with COVID-19. Sequencing input: naive CD4+ T cells from PBMCs, cultured in vitro. Subset given: naive CD4+ T cells isolated by negative enrichment. The chain joins TRBV2 to TRBJ2-1; possible D gene TRBD1, 6 bases. CDR3 loop: CASSGQGSYNEQFF. The CDR3 region has the DNA TGTGCCAGCAGTGGGCAGGGGTCCTACAATGAGCAGTTCTTC. The variable domain in full, with the rest retrieved from reference TRBV2 and TRBJ2-1, is EPEVTQTPSHQVTQMGQEVILRCVPISNHLYFYWYRQILGQKVEFLVSFYNNEISEKSEIFDDQFSVERPDGSNFTLKIRSTKLEDSAMYFCASSGQGSYNEQFFGPGTRLTVL.